What follows is one T cell receptor beta chain and its context. This clonotype was counted between two and nine times. The antigen this receptor binds is unknown. One base away there is no much larger clone; base qualities are not given. V and J lose 5 bases and 12 bases, and a span of 14 bases separates them. From cysteine to phenylalanine, the CDR3 is 12 amino acids long. Only the CDR3 DNA is retained, 36 bases long and in frame from the first base. CDR1 and CDR2 are drawn from the germline V gene: MNHNS, SASEGT. The data belong to a study of T cells in Graves' hyperthyroidism and ophthalmopathy (dated by TCRdb to the late 2010s). Turning to the overall study: Peripheral blood was collected at initial diagnosis, before any treatment. TCR V-J signatures able to tell the groups apart were searched for in a discovery cohort of more than 90 patients, of whom more than 40 had Graves' ophthalmopathy and roughly 57 had stable Graves' hyperthyroidism. Prospective prediction of ophthalmopathy was tested in an independent validation cohort of 18 to 20 hyperthyroidism patients and 17 patients who later progressed to ophthalmopathy. The roughly 99 discovery patients were divided at random into training and test sets in a 7:3 ratio. In about 6 Graves' hyperthyroidism patients, the study also compared T-cell repertoires from thyroid tissue with T-cell repertoires from blood. Once sampling was done, hyperthyroidism patients were given methimazole at a starting dose of 30 mg daily, whereas ophthalmopathy patients were given high-dose intravenous methylprednisolone. The paper reports TCR Vbeta CDR3 sequencing of over 120 peripheral blood samples: approximately 41 ophthalmopathy, under 80 hyperthyroidism and around 17 progressor patients.

The TCR beta CDR3 regions were amplified from the RNA transcripts. The first round of RT-PCR for the TCR CDR3 was performed with the HTBI primer set and the Qiagen OneStep RT-PCR kit. Libraries were constructed in a second round of multiplex PCR, after which size selection and purification were carried out. Libraries were sequenced paired-end with 100 bp reads on an Illumina HiSeq2000. The original pipeline was this. SOAPnuke was used to process the raw data, throwing out any read that contained adapters or uncalled bases, had a mean Phred below 15, or lacked an exact constant-primer or identifier match. COPE v1.2.5 was used to merge high-quality paired reads, and clonotypes were defined as unique nucleotide sequences. MiTCR v1.1 was used to align the clonotypes against IMGT TRBV, TRBD and TRBJ reference segments. Analysis was restricted to V-J combinations with a frequency above 0.0001, which covered approximately 99% of repertoires. A TCS score was defined as the ratio of F50 (clonal expansion) to E x V (chaos), with BLOSUM62-based TCRdist applied between CDR3 peptides within each V-J. Welch's t-statistics and random forest reduced 514 V-J features to about 12, which were used in a naive Bayes classifier (R e1071). In-frame beta chains were kept once TCRdb had trimmed the public reads at Q25 with fastp and called clones with MiXCR. Identical CDR3 proteins give one entry, which carries the most common genes and DNA. These V and J calls derive from TCRdb rather than the authors' analysis. For this sample there are about 560,000 distinct CDR3 sequences; 16% appear just once. The ten largest make up 18% of the sample.

A patient counted as having stable Graves' hyperthyroidism if no progression to ophthalmopathy occurred over 18 months of follow-up. Hyperthyroidism patients were newly diagnosed, with disease duration under 2 months, and aged 18 to 65 years. Patients with uncontrolled infections, other autoimmune diseases, pregnancy or lactation were excluded. Diagnoses were established on the basis of clinical symptoms, serum thyroxine and TRAb, thyroid ultrasound, and orbital computed tomography. PBMCs were isolated from roughly 10 ml of fresh peripheral blood by Ficoll-Paque density gradient centrifugation. Trizol reagent was used to extract total RNA, and RNA quality was then checked on an Agilent 2100 Bioanalyzer. The research as a whole found: In validation, the model predicted progression to ophthalmopathy with approximately 70% sensitivity and approximately 74% specificity, a median of roughly seven months before onset. Most expanded thyroid clonotypes (frequency above 0.001) were also detected in blood, a finding suggesting that blood repertoires may reflect thyroid immune responses. No statistical method was used to set the sample size in advance, and investigators knew the group allocation. A model built on a 13 V-J signature distinguished ophthalmopathy from stable hyperthyroidism, reaching 85% to 90% sensitivity and approximately 81% specificity in cross-validation and 80%/75% in testing.

This sequence was found in a woman under 30 with Graves' hyperthyroidism. The chain was built from TRBV6-1 and TRBJ2-1; TRBD2 could be the D gene, as 5 bases match. Material: blood. The DNA reads as follows: TGTGCCAGCAGTTATGACCCAGCGGCGCAGTTCTTC. The resulting protein is CASSYDPAAQFF.